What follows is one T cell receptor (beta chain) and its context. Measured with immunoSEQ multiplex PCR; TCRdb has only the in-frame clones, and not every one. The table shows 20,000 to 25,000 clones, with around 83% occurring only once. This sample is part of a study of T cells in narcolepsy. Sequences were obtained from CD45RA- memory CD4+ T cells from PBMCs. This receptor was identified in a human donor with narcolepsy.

CDR3 amino acids: CASSFGQSGNEQFF. CDR3 bases: TGCGCCAGCAGCTTCGGACAGAGTGGGAATGAGCAGTTCTTC. The V gene is TRBV5-1, the J gene TRBJ2-1, with a weak D call TRBD1 (6 bases). The CDR3 contains 14 residues. Germline CDR1 SGHRS, CDR2 YFSETQ. The V gene lost 2 bases and the J gene lost 7 bases, with 13 bases spanning the gap.